One and the same sample provided the 28 T cell receptor beta chains below, sequenced in a study of response to subunit inactivated influenza vaccine (dated by TCRdb to the late 2010s). The library was generated by RT-PCR. Reads for this sample came from an Illumina HiSeq 2500. Using fastp trimming at Q25 and MiXCR clonotype assembly, TCRdb reanalyzed the public sequencing data and kept in-frame beta chains. Each record represents a unique CDR3 protein, reported with the most common genes and DNA among its rows. This sample holds 650,000 or so distinct CDR3 sequences; 14% were observed only once. The biggest ten clones account for 7.5% to 9% of the sample. Sequencing was performed on PBMCs from blood, taken about 14 days before vaccination. Receptor source: a man over 45 who received an inactivated influenza vaccine. Donor details come from another sample of the same person, matched by shared clones.

This clonotype was recorded a few times. The V and J genes are TRBV4-1 and TRBJ1-4; D gene ambiguous. The length of the CDR3 is 15 residues. Germline V gene sequence: CDR1 MGHRA, CDR2 YSYEKL. V shed 1 base and J shed 0 bases, with 6 bases lying between them. The CDR3 bases are TGCGCCAGCAGCCAAGTAAGAGCAACTAATGAAAAACTGTTTTTT. This gives the protein CASSQVRATNEKLFF.

This clonotype was seen a few times. The chain has TRBV4-3 and TRBJ1-3, with 7 bases matching TRBD1. V was pared by 3 bases and J by 4 bases, with 6 bases of the junction left unmatched. This CDR3 has 15 amino acids. Germline CDR1 is LGHNA and CDR2 is YSLEER. DNA of the CDR3: TGCGCCAGCAGCCACACCGGGACAGAAGGAAACACCATATATTTT. Protein: CASSHTGTEGNTIYF.

This clonotype has a handful of counts. V usage is TRBV19 and J usage is TRBJ2-7; TRBD2 might be the D (6 bases). This CDR3 has 13 amino acids. CDR1 is LNHDA and CDR2 is SQIVND in the germline V gene (reference sequence). Trimming took off 6 bases at V and 3 bases at J, with 12 bases between the two ends. CDR3 coding DNA: TGTGCCAGTAGGGAGGGTATGGGCTACGAGCAGTACTTC. It translates to CASREGMGYEQYF.

This clonotype appeared many times. V gene TRBV6-6 combines with J gene TRBJ1-5; no clear D. In germline, CDR1 is MNHNY, CDR2 SVGAGI (reference sequence). With 6 bases removed from V and 2 bases from J, the gap between germline ends came to 8 bases. The length of the CDR3 is 13 residues. The CDR3 DNA reads TGTGCCAGCAGATTGGACGGCAATCAGCCCCAGCATTTT. Amino acid sequence: CASRLDGNQPQHF.

The rearrangement uses TRBV6-5 and TRBJ1-2; D is ambiguous. Germline V CDR1 and CDR2: MNHEY, SVGAGI. Trimming removed 2 bases from V and 0 bases from J, with 10 bases in between. The CDR3 sequence is 15 residues long. CDR3 nucleotide sequence: TGTGCCAGCAGTTACAGTGCAGAAACTAACTATGGCTACACCTTC. This translates into CASSYSAETNYGYTF.

The chain employs TRBV7-9 and TRBJ2-3; D ambiguous. The CDR3 sequence is 13 residues long. The germline V and J ends were trimmed by 8 bases and 1 base, with 10 bases remaining between them. Germline V lookup: CDR1 SEHNR, CDR2 FQNEAQ (reference sequence). The DNA of the CDR3 is TGTGCCAGCTACAGAACTGGCACAGATACGCAGTATTTT. Encoded protein: CASYRTGTDTQYF.

V is TRBV28 and J is TRBJ2-4; TRBD1 might be the D (5 bases). The CDR3 is made up of 15 amino acids. In germline, CDR1 is MDHEN, CDR2 SYDVKM. V lost 4 bases and J lost 4, with 14 bases in between. Written as DNA, the CDR3 is TGTGCCAGCAGTTCGTTGACAGATTTGAAAAACATTCAGTACTTC. As protein: CASSSLTDLKNIQYF.

The V gene is TRBV6-2 or TRBV6-3, the J gene TRBJ2-3, with unresolved D. V was clipped by 5 bases and J by 8 bases, with 8 bases between them. The CDR3 sequence is 11 residues long. CDR1 is MNHEY and CDR2 is SVGEGT in the germline V gene. The CDR3 here is CASSLPATQYF. The CDR3 nucleotides read TGTGCCAGCAGTCTCCCTGCTACGCAGTATTTT.

The table lists this clonotype with many counts. The V call is TRBV14, the J call TRBJ1-1; TRBD1 might be the D (5 bases). This CDR3 has 14 amino acids. V was clipped by 0 bases and J by 10 bases, with 15 bases between them. Germline V gene lookup returns CDR1 SGHDN and CDR2 FVKESK. CDR3 bases: TGTGCCAGCAGCCAAGAGGGCCTATGGGGGGGAGCTTTCTTT. Translation gives CASSQEGLWGGAFF. Variable domain in full (rest from reference TRBV14 and TRBJ1-1): EAGVTQFPSHSVIEKGQTVTLRCDPISGHDNLYWYRRVMGKEIKFLLHFVKESKQDESGMPNNRFLAERTGGTYSTLKVQPAELEDSGVYFCASSQEGLWGGAFFGQGTRLTVV.

This clonotype was seen at least ten times. This chain uses TRBV20-1 with TRBJ2-1; D is uncertain. This CDR3 has 13 amino acids. V was clipped by 0 bases and J by 7 bases, with 10 bases between them. From germline, CDR1 is DFQATT and CDR2 SNEGSKA (reference sequence). The CDR3 nucleotides read TGCAGTGCTAGAGATATGGGAACAAATGAGCAGTTCTTC. Translated, it gives CSARDMGTNEQFF.

CDR3 sequence: CSATVQGETQYF. In nucleotides, the CDR3 is TGCAGTGCTACTGTCCAGGGGGAGACCCAGTACTTC. The gene calls are TRBV20-1 and TRBJ2-5, with TRBD1 as a possible D gene (6 bases). V lost 4 bases and J 5 bases, leaving 11 bases between the germline ends. The V gene's germline CDR1 is DFQATT and CDR2 SNEGSKA (reference sequence). CDR3 length: 12 amino acids.

The genes are TRBV9 and TRBJ2-5; D could derive from TRBD1 or TRBD2 (5 bases each). The V gene's germline CDR1 is SGDLS and CDR2 YYNGEE. This CDR3 has 14 amino acids. V lost 0 bases, J lost 5 bases, and 11 bases lay in between. CDR3 DNA sequence: TGTGCCAGCAGCGTAGTTGACGGGACGGAGACCCAGTACTTC. Its protein is CASSVVDGTETQYF.

V usage is TRBV5-6 and J usage is TRBJ2-7, with D maybe TRBD1 (5 bases). Germline CDR1 reads SGHDT; CDR2 reads YYEEEE. V lost 4 bases, J lost 0 bases, and 14 bases lay in between. This CDR3 region has 15 residues. The chain's CDR3 is CASSPVGAFSYEQYF. As DNA, the CDR3 is TGTGCCAGCAGCCCCGTTGGGGCGTTCTCCTACGAGCAGTACTTC. The whole variable domain, remainder taken from reference TRBV5-6 and TRBJ2-7, is DAGVTQSPTHLIKTRGQQVTLRCSPKSGHDTVSWYQQALGQGPQFIFQYYEEEERQRGNFPDRFSGHQFPNYSSELNVNALLLGDSALYLCASSPVGAFSYEQYFGPGTRLTVT.

This clonotype was counted at least ten times. The CDR3 region has the DNA TGTGCCAGCAGTTACTTACCTCAGGGGGGCTCCTACGAGCAGTACTTC. Amino acids: CASSYLPQGGSYEQYF. The J gene is TRBJ2-7, the V gene TRBV6-5; the D gene is possibly TRBD1 (7 bases). Germline CDR1 MNHEY, CDR2 SVGAGI. V lost 1 base, J lost 0 bases, and 13 bases lay in between. This CDR3 region has 16 residues.

This clonotype came up a few times. The V and J genes are TRBV28 and TRBJ1-5; a weak D match, TRBD1 (6 bases). The germline V gene encodes CDR1 MDHEN and CDR2 SYDVKM. V was trimmed by 7 bases and J by 2 bases, leaving 21 bases between them. The CDR3 has 17 amino acids. The CDR3 is CASTLTSGALGNQPQHF. The CDR3, as DNA: TGTGCCAGCACCTTGACATCGGGGGCGCTTGGCAATCAGCCCCAGCATTTT.

The chain has TRBV9 and TRBJ2-7, with 7 bases identical to TRBD2. The J segment lost 7 bases and the V segment lost 3 bases, leaving 22 bases of the junction unmatched. The CDR3 covers 18 residues. Germline V lookup: CDR1 SGDLS, CDR2 YYNGEE. The CDR3 is CASSAGGGAGAGREEQYF. The DNA for the CDR3 is TGTGCCAGCAGCGCGGGTGGTGGGGCGGGAGCAGGAAGAGAAGAGCAGTACTTC.

This clonotype was found a few times. The chain combines TRBV29-1 with TRBJ1-4; 10 bases agree with TRBD1. Germline values: CDR1 SQVTM, CDR2 ANQGSEA. This CDR3 comprises 13 residues. The V segment lost 3 bases and the J segment 10 bases; nucleotides outside the gene matches: 5. CDR3 amino acids: CSVERDRGGKLFF. DNA of the CDR3: TGCAGCGTTGAGCGGGACAGGGGAGGAAAACTGTTTTTT.

This clonotype was counted at least ten times. The chain uses TRBV6-5 and TRBJ2-2, with D possibly being TRBD2 (5 bases). The V end lost 0 bases, the J end lost 6 bases, and 8 bases lay between the germline ends. This CDR3 spans 14 amino acids. Per the germline V gene, CDR1 is MNHEY and CDR2 is SVGAGI. As DNA, the CDR3 is TGTGCCAGCAGTTACTCGATCGGGGCCGGGGAGCTGTTTTTT. Protein product: CASSYSIGAGELFF.

This chain joins TRBV28 and TRBJ2-1; D might be TRBD1 (5 bases). The CDR3 sequence is 16 residues long. CDR1 is MDHEN, CDR2 SYDVKM, per germline. V lost 2 bases and J 6 bases, leaving 17 bases between the germline ends. The CDR3 region is CASSLRSGPLLNEQFF. CDR3 nucleotide sequence: TGTGCCAGCAGTTTAAGGTCAGGGCCCTTACTCAATGAGCAGTTCTTC.

Only a few counts were recorded for this clonotype. The chain employs TRBV28 and TRBJ2-7; 12 nucleotides align to TRBD2. V was clipped by 5 bases and J by 6 bases; unmatched bases: 8. From germline, CDR1 is MDHEN and CDR2 SYDVKM. There are 15 residues in the CDR3. The CDR3 is CASSVTSGRIGEQYF. The CDR3 bases are TGTGCCAGCAGTGTGACTAGCGGGAGAATCGGCGAGCAGTACTTC. The variable domain in full, completed from reference TRBV28 and TRBJ2-7, reads DVKVTQSSRYLVKRTGEKVFLECVQDMDHENMFWYRQDPGLGLRLIYFSYDVKMKEKGDIPEGYSVSREKKERFSLILESASTNQTSMYLCASSVTSGRIGEQYFGPGTRLTVT.

This clonotype was counted a few times. The chain is built from TRBV10-2 and TRBJ1-1, with D possibly being TRBD1 (6 bases). The germline V gene has CDR1 WSHSY and CDR2 SAAADI. V was pared by 1 base and J by 4 bases, with 16 bases between. The CDR3 has 16 amino acids. CDR3 amino acids: CASSELRAGEGTEAFF. The DNA for the CDR3 is TGCGCCAGCAGTGAGTTGAGGGCAGGGGAGGGCACTGAAGCTTTCTTT.

The chain combines TRBV24-1 with TRBJ2-5, with 11 bases that match TRBD2. The J segment lost 9 bases and the V segment lost 11 bases, leaving 10 bases of the junction unmatched. Germline V CDR1 and CDR2: KGHDR, SFDVKD. This CDR3 region has 13 residues. The CDR3 DNA follows: TGTGCCATCGGGACTAGCGGCTTCCAGGCCCAGTACTTC. Protein sequence: CAIGTSGFQAQYF.

Only a few counts were recorded for this clonotype. The chain is built from TRBV7-2 and TRBJ1-2; no clear D gene. The V end lost 6 bases, the J end lost 8 bases, and 22 bases lay between the germline ends. Germline V lookup: CDR1 SGHTA, CDR2 FQGNSA. This CDR3 region has 15 residues. CDR3 DNA: TGTGCCAGCAGTACACAAGGCGGGGTAATTTCAGGCTACACCTTC. This gives the protein CASSTQGGVISGYTF.

V gene TRBV7-9 combines with J gene TRBJ1-5; TRBD1 matches at 7 bases. CDR1 and CDR2 (germline): SEHNR, FQNEAQ (reference sequence). Germline trimming cut 3 bases from V and 4 bases from J; bases unmatched to any gene: 6. This CDR3 has 15 amino acids. CDR3 nucleotides: TGTGCCAGCAGCTTCGGACAGGCGGGGAATCAGCCCCAGCATTTT. It translates to CASSFGQAGNQPQHF.

This chain uses TRBV28 with TRBJ2-7; 11 bases match TRBD1. V lost 5 bases and J lost 3; bases outside the gene matches: 6. Germline V gene lookup returns CDR1 MDHEN and CDR2 SYDVKM. The CDR3 spans 15 residues. The CDR3 coding sequence is TGTGCCAGCAGTGGGAGGGACAGGGGGTTCTACGAGCAGTACTTC. Its translation is CASSGRDRGFYEQYF.

CDR3 region: CASSVGLAGGETQYF. CDR3 nucleotides: TGTGCCAGCAGCGTAGGCCTAGCGGGAGGGGAGACCCAGTACTTC. The chain is built from TRBV9 and TRBJ2-5; TRBD2 matches 12 bases. Germline values: CDR1 SGDLS, CDR2 YYNGEE. Unmatched junction bases numbered 2, after V lost 0 bases and J lost 5 bases. The CDR3 length is 15 residues.

This clonotype has more than one count but fewer than ten. This sequence joins TRBV4-1 and TRBJ2-7, with unresolved D. Deletions cut 4 bases from V and 3 bases from J, with 19 bases between. The germline V gene has CDR1 MGHRA and CDR2 YSYEKL. CDR3 length: 16 amino acids. CDR3 in DNA: TGCGCCAGCAGCCCTCTCGGACGGAAGCCGAACTACGAGCAGTACTTC. Its protein is CASSPLGRKPNYEQYF.

V and J are TRBV7-2 and TRBJ2-2; D remains ambiguous. The CDR3 length is 15 residues. Trimming removed 5 bases from V and 0 bases from J, with 10 bases in between. The germline CDR1 and CDR2 sequences are SGHTA and FQGNSA. CDR3 region: CASSPSRANTGELFF. The DNA of the CDR3 is TGTGCCAGCAGCCCCTCGAGAGCGAACACCGGGGAGCTGTTTTTT.